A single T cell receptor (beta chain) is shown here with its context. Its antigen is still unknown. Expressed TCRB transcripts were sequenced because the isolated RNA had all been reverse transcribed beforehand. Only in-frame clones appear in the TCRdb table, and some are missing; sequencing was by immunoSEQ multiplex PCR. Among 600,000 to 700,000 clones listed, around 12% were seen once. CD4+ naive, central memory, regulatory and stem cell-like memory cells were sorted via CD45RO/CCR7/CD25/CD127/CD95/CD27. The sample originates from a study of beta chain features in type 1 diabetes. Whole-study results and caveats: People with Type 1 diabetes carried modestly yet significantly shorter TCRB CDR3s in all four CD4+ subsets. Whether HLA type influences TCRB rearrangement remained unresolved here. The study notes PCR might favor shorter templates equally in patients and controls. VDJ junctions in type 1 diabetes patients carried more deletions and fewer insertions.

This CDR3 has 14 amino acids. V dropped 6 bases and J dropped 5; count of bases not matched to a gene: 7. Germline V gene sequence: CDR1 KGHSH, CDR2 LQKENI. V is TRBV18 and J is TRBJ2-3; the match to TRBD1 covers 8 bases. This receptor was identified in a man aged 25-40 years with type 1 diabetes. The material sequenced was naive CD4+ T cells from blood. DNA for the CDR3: TGTGCCAGCTCCCCGGACAGGGTCGAAGATACGCAGTATTTT. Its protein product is CASSPDRVEDTQYF.